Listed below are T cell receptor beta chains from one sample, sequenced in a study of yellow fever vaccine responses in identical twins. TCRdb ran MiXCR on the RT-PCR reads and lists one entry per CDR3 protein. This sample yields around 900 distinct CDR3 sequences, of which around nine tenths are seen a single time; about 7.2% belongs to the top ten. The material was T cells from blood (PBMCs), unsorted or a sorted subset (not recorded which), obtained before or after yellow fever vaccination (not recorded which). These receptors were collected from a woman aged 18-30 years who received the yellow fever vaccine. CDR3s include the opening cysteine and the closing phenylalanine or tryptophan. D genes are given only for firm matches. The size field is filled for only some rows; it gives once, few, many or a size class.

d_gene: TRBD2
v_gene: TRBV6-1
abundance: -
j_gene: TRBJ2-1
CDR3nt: TGTGCCAGCAGTCCTGAGGCGGGAGATCTTAGTGAGCAGTTCTTC
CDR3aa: CASSPEAGDLSEQFF

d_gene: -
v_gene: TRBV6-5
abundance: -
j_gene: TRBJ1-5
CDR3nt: TGTGCCAGCAGTTACTCAGGGAGCAATCAGCCCCAGCATTTT
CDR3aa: CASSYSGSNQPQHF

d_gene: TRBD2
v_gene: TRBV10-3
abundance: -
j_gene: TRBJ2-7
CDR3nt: TGTGCCATCAGGACGCCTAGCGGAGGATCCTACGAGCAGTACTTC
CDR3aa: CAIRTPSGGSYEQYF

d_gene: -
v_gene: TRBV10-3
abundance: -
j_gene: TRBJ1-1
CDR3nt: TGTGCCATCAGTGAGAACGTGAACACTGAAGCTTTCTTT
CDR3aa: CAISENVNTEAFF

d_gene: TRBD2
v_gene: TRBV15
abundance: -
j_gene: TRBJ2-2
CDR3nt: TGTGCCACCAGCAGAGAGGCGGGAGGGCCTGGCGGGGAGCTGTTTTTT
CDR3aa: CATSREAGGPGGELFF

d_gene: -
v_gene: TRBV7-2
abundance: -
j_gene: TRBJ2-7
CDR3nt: TGTGCCAGCAGCTTAGCGTCCAGTCCTTACGAGCAGTACTTC
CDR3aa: CASSLASSPYEQYF

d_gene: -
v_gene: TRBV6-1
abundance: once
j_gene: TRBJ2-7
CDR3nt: TGTGCCAGCAGTAGGGCAGGGGCCTACGAGCAGTACTTC
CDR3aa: CASSRAGAYEQYF

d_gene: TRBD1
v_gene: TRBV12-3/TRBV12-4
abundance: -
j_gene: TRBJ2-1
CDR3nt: TGTGCCAGCAGACCCGACAGGGGGCCATACAATGAGCAGTTCTTC
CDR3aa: CASRPDRGPYNEQFF

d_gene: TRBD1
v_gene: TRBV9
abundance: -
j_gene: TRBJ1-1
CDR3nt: TGTGCCAGCAGCGCCACCGGCATAGACAGGGACCCTGAAGCTTTCTTT
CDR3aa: CASSATGIDRDPEAFF

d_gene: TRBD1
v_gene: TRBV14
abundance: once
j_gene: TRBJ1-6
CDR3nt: TGTGCCAGCAGCCATCCAGGGGGCTATAATTCACCCCTCCACTTT
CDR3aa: CASSHPGGYNSPLHF

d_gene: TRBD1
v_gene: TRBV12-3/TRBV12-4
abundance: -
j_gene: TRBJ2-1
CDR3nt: TGTGCCAGCAGGCCGGACAGGGGTAGTGCTGAGCAGTTCTTC
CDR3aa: CASRPDRGSAEQFF

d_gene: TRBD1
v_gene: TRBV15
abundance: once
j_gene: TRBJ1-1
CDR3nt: TGTGCCACCAGCAGACACAGGGGCTACACTGAAGCTTTCTTT
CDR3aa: CATSRHRGYTEAFF

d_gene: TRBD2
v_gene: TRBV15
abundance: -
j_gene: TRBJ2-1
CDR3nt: TGTGCCACCAGCAGCAGTCGCGGGGGAATCGATGAGCAGTTCTTC
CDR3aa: CATSSSRGGIDEQFF

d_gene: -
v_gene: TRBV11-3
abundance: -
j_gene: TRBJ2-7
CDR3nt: TGTGCCAGCAGCTCCCTAAACGAGCAGTACTTC
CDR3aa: CASSSLNEQYF

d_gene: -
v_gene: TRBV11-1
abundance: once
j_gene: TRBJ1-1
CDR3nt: TGTGCCAGCAGCCTACGCCGTCTCACTGAAGCTTTCTTT
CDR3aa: CASSLRRLTEAFF

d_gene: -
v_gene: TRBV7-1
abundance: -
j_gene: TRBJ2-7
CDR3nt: TGTGCCAGCAGCTCACCCCGTGGTAGCCGGTACTCCTACGAGCAGTACTTC
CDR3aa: CASSSPRGSRYSYEQYF

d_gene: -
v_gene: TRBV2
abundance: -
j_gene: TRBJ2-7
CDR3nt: TGTGCCAGCAAGCCGGGACCCACTTACGAGCAGTACTTC
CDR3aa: CASKPGPTYEQYF

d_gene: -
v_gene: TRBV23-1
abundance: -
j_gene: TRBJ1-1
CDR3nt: TGCGCCAGCAGTCAACAGGGGTTTCACTCTGAAGCTTTCTTT
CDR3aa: CASSQQGFHSEAFF

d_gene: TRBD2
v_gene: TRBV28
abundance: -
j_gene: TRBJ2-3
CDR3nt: TGTGCCAGCAGGGGGACTAGCGAGGGTACGCAGTATTTT
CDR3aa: CASRGTSEGTQYF

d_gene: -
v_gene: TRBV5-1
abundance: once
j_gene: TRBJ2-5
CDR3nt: TGCGCCAGCAGCTTGGGGGGCCAAGAGACCCAGTACTTC
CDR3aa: CASSLGGQETQYF

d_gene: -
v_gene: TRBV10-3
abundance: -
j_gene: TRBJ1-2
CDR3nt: TGTGCCATCAAAGGGGCCAAGGGGGACTATGGCTACACCTTC
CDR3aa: CAIKGAKGDYGYTF

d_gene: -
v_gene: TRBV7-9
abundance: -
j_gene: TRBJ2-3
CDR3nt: TGTGCCAGCAGCTTAGGGGGGGGACACACAGATACGCAGTATTTT
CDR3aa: CASSLGGGHTDTQYF

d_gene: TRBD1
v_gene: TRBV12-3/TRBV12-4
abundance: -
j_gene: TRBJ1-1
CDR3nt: TGTGCCAGCAGTCCACGGACAGGGAACACTGAAGCTTTCTTT
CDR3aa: CASSPRTGNTEAFF

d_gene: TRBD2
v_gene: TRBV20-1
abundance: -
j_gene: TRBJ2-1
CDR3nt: TGCAGTGCCCCATCAGCGGCGGGGGGGATCTACAATGAGCAGTTCTTC
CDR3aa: CSAPSAAGGIYNEQFF

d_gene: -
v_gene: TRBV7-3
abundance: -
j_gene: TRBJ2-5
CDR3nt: TGTGCCAGCAGCTATGCGGGAGAGACCCAGTACTTC
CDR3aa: CASSYAGETQYF

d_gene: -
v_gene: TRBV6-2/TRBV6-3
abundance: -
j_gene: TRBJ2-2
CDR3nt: TGTGCCAGCAGTTACTCATGGGGGGCGTACGGGGAGCTGTTTTTT
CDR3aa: CASSYSWGAYGELFF

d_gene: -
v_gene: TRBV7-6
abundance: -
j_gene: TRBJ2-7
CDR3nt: TGTGCCAGCAGCTTAGGTGGTTATTCCTACGAGCAGTACTTC
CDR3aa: CASSLGGYSYEQYF

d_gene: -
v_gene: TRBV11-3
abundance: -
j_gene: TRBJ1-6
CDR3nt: TGTGCCAGCACCGGTCGGGAGTTCTCACCCCTCCACTTT
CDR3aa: CASTGREFSPLHF